This T cell receptor beta chain appears in the sequencing data of a study of T cell repertoires in cytomegalovirus infection. As for the study in general: Recently identified HLA-C-restricted and well-studied HLA-B-restricted CMV epitopes were used. Indications came from public TCR beta signatures; they pointed to CMV infection and to a matching HLA type.

This clonotype was seen many times. Its target is unknown. Study results and limitations: Dominating the ex vivo response were TCR beta clonotypes that were CMV-specific and HLA-C-restricted.

A single record per CDR3 protein comes from TCRdb applying MiXCR to the reads. The table has about 920,000 distinct CDR3 sequences, approximately 31% seen once. V lost 1 base to trimming and J lost 0 bases, with 7 bases between them. Germline CDR1 is SGHAT and CDR2 is FQNNGV. The CDR3 consists of 16 residues. This receptor was identified in a human donor in good health (CMV status not recorded). Some clones in this sample may be carry-over from other donors' samples. The sequences come from cultured CD8+ T cells from PBMCs, collected from culture after CMV antigen stimulation. V is TRBV11-2 and J is TRBJ1-6; D not resolved. CDR3 nucleotides: TGTGCCAGCAGCTTAGTCGGGGACTCCTATAATTCACCCCTCCACTTT. Protein sequence: CASSLVGDSYNSPLHF. Looking up the rest from reference TRBV11-2 and TRBJ1-6 gives the full variable domain: EAGVAQSPRYKIIEKRQSVAFWCNPISGHATLYWYQQILGQGPKLLIQFQNNGVVDDSQLPKDRFSAERLKGVDSTLKIQPAKLEDSAVYLCASSLVGDSYNSPLHFGNGTRLTVT.